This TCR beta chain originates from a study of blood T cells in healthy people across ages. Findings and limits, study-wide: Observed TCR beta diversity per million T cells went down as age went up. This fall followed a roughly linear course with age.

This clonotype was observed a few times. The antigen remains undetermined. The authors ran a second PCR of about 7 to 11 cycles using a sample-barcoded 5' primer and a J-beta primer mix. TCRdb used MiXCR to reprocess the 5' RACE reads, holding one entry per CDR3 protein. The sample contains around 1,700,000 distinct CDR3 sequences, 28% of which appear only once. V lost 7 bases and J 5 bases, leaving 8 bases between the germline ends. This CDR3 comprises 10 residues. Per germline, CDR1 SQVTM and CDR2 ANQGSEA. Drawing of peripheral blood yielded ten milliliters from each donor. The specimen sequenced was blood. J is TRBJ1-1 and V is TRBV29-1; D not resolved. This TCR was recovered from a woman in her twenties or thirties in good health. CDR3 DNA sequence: TGCAGCGCCGGAAGGACTGAAGCTTTCTTT. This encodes CSAGRTEAFF.